Below, 14 T cell receptor beta chains from the same sample are listed, as sequenced in a study of cytomegalovirus exposure and HLA in healthy donors. PCR primers comprised 60 Vbeta and 13 Jbeta primers. TCRdb keeps only in-frame clones here, not all; method: immunoSEQ multiplex PCR. The sample holds 150,000 to 200,000 clones, roughly 80% seen once. Sequenced material: PBMCs. The receptors derive from a man in his forties or fifties in good health and CMV-seronegative.

CDR3 amino acids: CSVLGGDPSYEQYF. CDR3 DNA sequence: TGCAGCGTTCTAGGGGGAGACCCCTCCTACGAGCAGTACTTC. The chain links TRBV29-1 to TRBJ2-7; maybe TRBD1 (6 bases). The germline V gene encodes CDR1 SQVTM and CDR2 ANQGSEA. The CDR3 runs to 14 residues. V dropped 5 bases and J dropped 0 bases, with 14 bases sitting between them.

V gene TRBV7-2 combines with J gene TRBJ2-2; possibly TRBD1 for D (5 bases). The CDR3 runs 15 residues. V gave up 2 bases and J gave up 4 bases, with 11 bases separating them. CDR1 and CDR2 from the germline V gene are SGHTA and FQGNSA. The CDR3 here is CASSLKATATGELFF. As DNA, the CDR3 is TGTGCCAGCAGCTTAAAGGCGACAGCCACCGGGGAGCTGTTTTTT. Complete variable domain (other parts from reference TRBV7-2 and TRBJ2-2): GAGVSQSPSNKVTEKGKDVELRCDPISGHTALYWYRQSLGQGLEFLIYFQGNSAPDKSGLPSDRFSAERTGGSVSTLTIQRTQQEDSAVYLCASSLKATATGELFFGEGSRLTVL.

The chain couples TRBV11-2 to TRBJ2-1, with a possible D match to TRBD1 (5 bases). There are 15 residues in the CDR3. Germline CDR1 and CDR2: SGHAT and FQNNGV. V was trimmed by 6 bases and J by 4 bases, leaving 16 bases between them. The DNA of the CDR3 is TGTGCCAGCAGATCCGGGCAGGGTTCTTACAATGAGCAGTTCTTC. Translated: CASRSGQGSYNEQFF.

The chain recombines TRBV27 with TRBJ2-7, with no clear D. V was trimmed by 5 bases and J by 2 bases, leaving 16 bases between them. In germline, CDR1 is MNHEY, CDR2 SMNVEV (reference sequence). The CDR3 extends over 15 amino acids. CDR3 loop: CASSPRSPAPYEQYF. DNA of the CDR3: TGTGCCAGCAGTCCCCGGTCGCCTGCCCCCTACGAGCAGTACTTC.

This chain joins TRBV23-1 and TRBJ1-1; TRBD1 matches at 8 bases. TRBV23-1 is an open reading frame whose function is uncertain. The CDR3 has 16 amino acids. V was clipped by 3 bases and J by 1 base; unmatched bases: 7. CDR3 amino acids: CASSHRDRSENTEAFF. For the CDR3, the DNA is TGCGCCAGCAGTCATAGGGACAGGTCTGAGAACACTGAAGCTTTCTTT.

J is TRBJ1-2 and V is TRBV6-1; 7 bases fit TRBD1. CDR3 length: 12 residues. With 6 bases clipped from V and 8 bases from J, the junction kept 6 bases outside the gene matches. The germline V gene has CDR1 MNHNS and CDR2 SASEGT. The CDR3: CASSQTGRGYTF. As DNA, the CDR3 is TGTGCCAGCAGCCAGACAGGGCGCGGCTACACCTTC.

This clone was seen once. The gene calls are TRBV4-1 and TRBJ1-5; the D gene is possibly TRBD1 (5 bases). Trimming took 0 bases from V and 7 from J, leaving 10 bases between them. Germline lookup yields CDR1 MGHRA and CDR2 YSYEKL. CDR3 length equals 14 residues. CDR3 sequence: CASSQEGGRQPQHF. CDR3 nucleotide sequence: TGCGCCAGCAGCCAAGAGGGGGGGAGGCAGCCCCAGCATTTT.

The chain employs TRBV7-9 and TRBJ2-1; 11 bases match TRBD2. After removal of 5 bases from V and 3 bases from J, the junction contained 12 bases not matched to a gene. The CDR3 is 18 amino acids. The V gene's germline CDR1 is SEHNR and CDR2 FQNEAQ (reference sequence). The CDR3 loop is CASSPRLAGKPLYNEQFF. CDR3 nucleotide sequence: TGTGCCAGCAGCCCCCGACTAGCGGGAAAACCCCTCTACAATGAGCAGTTCTTC.

The chain employs TRBV7-2 and TRBJ2-3; TRBD2 agrees at 12 bases. This CDR3 region has 16 residues. The germline gives CDR1 SGHTA, CDR2 FQGNSA. Unmatched junction bases numbered 9, after V lost 5 bases and J lost 6 bases. The DNA of the CDR3 is TGTGCCAGCAGCGCTCGACTAGCGGGGGCCGGGGATACGCAGTATTTT. Encoded protein: CASSARLAGAGDTQYF.

CDR3 coding DNA: TGTGCCAGTAGGGGGAGATCCGGGACAAGACAGCCCCAGCATTTT. This gives the protein CASRGRSGTRQPQHF. This sequence joins TRBV19 and TRBJ1-5; TRBD1 might be the D (6 bases). V was trimmed by 6 bases and J by 7 bases, leaving 19 bases between them. Germline assignment: CDR1 LNHDA and CDR2 SQIVND (reference sequence). The CDR3 loop spans 15 amino acids.

This rearrangement joins TRBV29-1 to TRBJ1-1; no definite D call. The length of the CDR3 is 14 residues. Between the trimmed V and J ends, which lost 6 bases and 5 bases, there was a span of 19 bases. Germline lookup yields CDR1 SQVTM and CDR2 ANQGSEA. The CDR3 coding sequence is TGCAGCGTAGTTCATTTTGAGGGAAGGACTGAAGCTTTCTTT. Translated: CSVVHFEGRTEAFF. Supplemented by reference TRBV29-1 and TRBJ1-1, the full variable domain reads SAVISQKPSRDICQRGTSLTIQCQVDSQVTMMFWYRQQPGQSLTLIATANQGSEATYESGFVIDKFPISRPNLTFSTLTVSNMSPEDSSIYLCSVVHFEGRTEAFFGQGTRLTVV.

This chain uses TRBV19 with TRBJ1-1; 8 positions agree with TRBD1. With 3 bases clipped from V and 0 bases from J, the junction kept 9 bases outside the gene matches. The CDR3 runs 17 residues. Germline CDR1 reads LNHDA; CDR2 reads SQIVND (reference sequence). The CDR3 sequence: CASSIGRGQTVNTEAFF. Written as DNA, the CDR3 is TGTGCCAGTAGTATCGGCAGGGGGCAGACGGTGAACACTGAAGCTTTCTTT.

CDR3 sequence (DNA): TGTGCCAGCTCCCCTGACAGGGGGCGAGGGAACACTGAAGCTTTCTTT. This translates into CASSPDRGRGNTEAFF. This rearrangement joins TRBV18 to TRBJ1-1, with TRBD1 identical over 10 bases. After removal of 6 bases from V and 1 base from J, the junction contained 8 bases not matched to a gene. Germline V gives CDR1 KGHSH, CDR2 LQKENI. This CDR3 is built from 16 residues.

This sequence joins TRBV11-2 and TRBJ2-3, with TRBD2 matching over 10 bases. Per the germline V gene, CDR1 is SGHAT and CDR2 is FQNNGV. Trimming took 4 bases from V and 8 from J; bases not matched to a gene: 12. The CDR3 spans 16 residues. The CDR3 region has the DNA TGTGCCAGCAGCTCGTCAGGGACTAGCGAAATGGGTACGCAGTATTTT. This codes for CASSSSGTSEMGTQYF.